Listed below are T cell receptor beta chains from one sample, sequenced in a study of graft-versus-host responses after intestinal transplantation. The method was immunoSEQ multiplex PCR; TCRdb's version includes in-frame clones alone and lacks a portion of them. The sample lists some 17,000 clones; 65% to 90% were seen once. Sequencing used ileum tissue, obtained 17 days after transplant. The receptors derive from a human patient who received an intestinal transplant, so some T cells may come from the graft donor. CDR3s include the opening cysteine and the closing phenylalanine or tryptophan. A D gene is named only where the DNA matches it firmly. Size is omitted from some rows. Given values are once, few, many or a class for expanded clones.

V,J,size,D,DNA,CDR3
TRBV7-2,TRBJ1-2,.,TRBD1,TGTGCCAGCAGCGTCGGGACAGTCTTCTATGGCTACACCTTC,CASSVGTVFYGYTF
TRBV27,TRBJ1-2,few,.,TGTGCCAGCAGTTTACGGGCAGGTGATGGCTACACCTTC,CASSLRAGDGYTF
TRBV4-3,TRBJ2-1,.,TRBD2,TGCGCCAGCAGCCTCCGGACTAGCGGGAGGGTTTACAATGAGCAGTTCTTC,CASSLRTSGRVYNEQFF
TRBV27,TRBJ1-5,.,TRBD1,TGTGCCAGCAGTTTAACAGGGGGTACGCCCCAGCATTTT,CASSLTGGTPQHF
TRBV19,TRBJ1-1,.,.,TGTGCCAGTATTAGGTCGAACACTGAAGCTTTCTTT,CASIRSNTEAFF
TRBV25-1,TRBJ2-1,.,.,TGTGCCAGCAGTGAACAGGAAGGGGGGAGTGAGCAGTTCTTC,CASSEQEGGSEQFF
TRBV6-6,TRBJ2-6,once,.,TGTGCCAGCAGTTCTACATCTGGGGCCAACGTCCTGACTTTC,CASSSTSGANVLTF
TRBV4-3,TRBJ2-2,once,.,TGCGCCAGCAGCCCAATCAGGACACGATACACCGGGGAGCTGTTTTTT,CASSPIRTRYTGELFF
TRBV23-1,TRBJ2-7,.,.,TGCGCCAGCAGTCAATCGGAAAGGAACGACTACGAGCAGTACTTC,CASSQSERNDYEQYF
TRBV18,TRBJ1-1,.,.,TGTGCCAGCTCACCAGGGCCGAACACTGAAGCTTTCTTT,CASSPGPNTEAFF
TRBV4-1,TRBJ2-5,.,.,TGCGCCAGCAGCCAAGATTCCGCAAGAGAGACCCAGTACTTC,CASSQDSARETQYF
TRBV5-1,TRBJ2-3,few,.,TGCGCCAGCAGCTTGTCTCGAGTCCCAGATACGCAGTATTTT,CASSLSRVPDTQYF
TRBV28,TRBJ1-2,.,.,TGTGCCAGCAGTTTTAACCAAATAGGGCAGATCTTC,CASSFNQIGQIF
TRBV5-1,TRBJ2-7,.,TRBD1,TGCGCCAGCAGCTTGGCCGGGACAGGATACGAGCAGTACTTC,CASSLAGTGYEQYF
TRBV2,TRBJ2-3,.,.,TGTGCCAGCAGTGTGCAGAATCTTAGGCCGGATACGCAGTATTTT,CASSVQNLRPDTQYF